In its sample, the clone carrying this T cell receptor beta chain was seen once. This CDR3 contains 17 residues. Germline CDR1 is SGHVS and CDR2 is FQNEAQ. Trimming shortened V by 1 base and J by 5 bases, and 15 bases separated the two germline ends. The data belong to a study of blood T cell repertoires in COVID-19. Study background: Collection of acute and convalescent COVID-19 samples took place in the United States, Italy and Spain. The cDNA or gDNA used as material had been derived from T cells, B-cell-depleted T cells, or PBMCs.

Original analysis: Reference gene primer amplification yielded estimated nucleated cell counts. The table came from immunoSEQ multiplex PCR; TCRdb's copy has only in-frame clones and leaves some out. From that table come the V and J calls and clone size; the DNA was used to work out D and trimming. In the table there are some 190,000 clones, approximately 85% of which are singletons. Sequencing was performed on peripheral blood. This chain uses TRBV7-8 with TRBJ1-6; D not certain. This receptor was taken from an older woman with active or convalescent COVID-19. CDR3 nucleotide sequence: TGTGCCAGCAGCTTAGGGGAGAGACGACGGCATAATTCACCCCTCCACTTT. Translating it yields CASSLGERRRHNSPLHF.